A selection of T cell receptor beta chains follows, all from one sample in a study of vaccination and CD4 T cells after COVID-19. TCRdb redid the calling of the PCR reads with MiXCR, one entry per CDR3 protein. The sample consists of fewer than 15,000 distinct CDR3 sequences, around 45% of them appearing once. Antigens of these TCRs are unknown. The specimen sequenced was CD4+ T cells from blood, cultured in vitro. The receptors shown here come from a human donor who had recovered from COVID-19. The CDR3 runs from the conserved cysteine through the conserved F or W. D genes are given only for firm matches. Not all rows give a size; the values are once, few, many and, for expanded clones, a class.

len	abundance	d_gene	v_gene	j_gene	CDR3nt	CDR3aa
14	.	.	TRBV20-1	TRBJ2-5	TGCAGTGCTAGTAGTATTTACTTCTTAGAGACCCAGTACTTC	CSASSIYFLETQYF
13	.	.	TRBV9	TRBJ1-2	TGTGCCAGCAGCCTTAGGGACAACTATGGCTACACCTTC	CASSLRDNYGYTF
16	.	.	TRBV6-1	TRBJ1-2	TGTGCCAGCAGTGAAGTAGGGCAGGGTAGGAACTATGGCTACACCTTC	CASSEVGQGRNYGYTF
13	.	.	TRBV20-1	TRBJ2-7	TGCAGTGCTAGAGCTTCCGGGCCGCCCTGGCAGTACTTC	CSARASGPPWQYF
17	few	.	TRBV6-5	TRBJ2-5	TGTGCCAGCAGTTACACTTATTTAGGGGGGTCATCAGAGACCCAGTACTTC	CASSYTYLGGSSETQYF
13	.	.	TRBV20-1	TRBJ1-2	TGCAGTGCTAGTACAGGGCCCACAGGCGGCTACACCTTC	CSASTGPTGGYTF
15	few	TRBD1	TRBV24-1	TRBJ2-5	TGTGCCACCAGTGACATGGGGACAGTTCAAGAGACCCAGTACTTC	CATSDMGTVQETQYF
16	few	TRBD1	TRBV6-1	TRBJ1-5	TGTGCCAGCAGAAAAGAGACAGGGACGGGCAATCAGCCCCAGCATTTT	CASRKETGTGNQPQHF
17	.	TRBD2	TRBV10-1	TRBJ2-2	TGCGCCAGCAGCGAAACGGGGCTAGCGGGGAACACCGGGGAGCTGTTTTTT	CASSETGLAGNTGELFF
15	.	TRBD2	TRBV7-3	TRBJ2-1	TGTGCCAGCAGCCCGCTAGCGGGGCTTAACAATGAGCAGTTCTTC	CASSPLAGLNNEQFF
12	.	TRBD1	TRBV5-4	TRBJ1-2	TGTGCCAGCAGCATGGACAGGTACGGCTACACCTTC	CASSMDRYGYTF
11	few	.	TRBV10-2	TRBJ1-1	TGCGCCAGCAGTGGAGGGGCTGAAGCTTTCTTT	CASSGGAEAFF
16	.	.	TRBV27	TRBJ2-5	TGTGCCAGCAGCAAGACTAGGGTTGACGGCCAAGAGACCCAGTACTTC	CASSKTRVDGQETQYF
13	.	.	TRBV24-1	TRBJ2-7	TGTGCCACCAGTGATTTTAAGGGTCGCGAGCAGTACTTC	CATSDFKGREQYF
16	.	TRBD1	TRBV15	TRBJ1-3	TGTGCCACCAGCAGATTGAACAGGGGGCTAGGAAACACCATATATTTT	CATSRLNRGLGNTIYF
14	.	TRBD1	TRBV5-4	TRBJ1-2	TGTGCCAGCAGCTTGCTTACAGGGGACTATGGCTACACCTTC	CASSLLTGDYGYTF
16	.	TRBD2	TRBV27	TRBJ2-5	TGTGTCAGCAGCCGTAGCGGGAGGATAGAGGGGGAGACCCAGTACTTC	CVSSRSGRIEGETQYF
14	few	.	TRBV5-4	TRBJ2-7	TGTGCCAGCCAGCTTTCTCCAGGGAACTACGAGCAGTACTTC	CASQLSPGNYEQYF
13	.	.	TRBV12-3/TRBV12-4	TRBJ2-3	TGTGCCAGCATTCTCCCTAGCACAGATACGCAGTATTTT	CASILPSTDTQYF
12	few	.	TRBV24-1	TRBJ1-5	TGTGCCACCCAGGGAAACAATCAGCCCCAGCATTTT	CATQGNNQPQHF
15	few	.	TRBV19	TRBJ1-1	TGTGCCAGTAGTGTTCATACAGTTATGAACACTGAAGCTTTCTTT	CASSVHTVMNTEAFF
18	.	TRBD2	TRBV12-3/TRBV12-4	TRBJ2-1	TGTGCCAGCAGTTTGTGGCTAGCGGGAGCTGACGCCTACAATGAGCAGTTCTTC	CASSLWLAGADAYNEQFF
12	few	.	TRBV12-3/TRBV12-4	TRBJ1-1	TGTGCCAGCAGTTTTCGGCGGAGTGAAGCTTTCTTT	CASSFRRSEAFF
14	.	TRBD1	TRBV7-2	TRBJ2-7	TGTGCCAGCAGCTTAGGGACAGGACCCTACGAGCAGTACTTC	CASSLGTGPYEQYF
10	.	.	TRBV20-1	TRBJ1-2	TGCAGTGCCGCCGGGGATGGCTACACCTTC	CSAAGDGYTF
12	medium-sized	.	TRBV7-9	TRBJ1-1	TGTGCCAGCAGCTGGGATGACACTGAAGCTTTCTTT	CASSWDDTEAFF
12	.	TRBD1	TRBV6-1	TRBJ1-2	TGTGCCAGCAGCTGGACAGGGGGCGGCTACACCTTC	CASSWTGGGYTF
15	.	.	TRBV7-2	TRBJ2-2	TGTGCCAGCAGCTTAGCGACAGGTCGGACCGGGGAGCTGTTTTTT	CASSLATGRTGELFF
14	.	.	TRBV9	TRBJ2-5	TGTGCCAGCAGCGGCCGTGGGGCTAGGGAGACCCAGTACTTC	CASSGRGARETQYF
17	.	.	TRBV11-1	TRBJ2-6	TGTGCCAGCGCCCGACGCTCGCTCTCCTCTGGGGCCAACGTCCTGACTTTC	CASARRSLSSGANVLTF
15	.	TRBD1	TRBV5-1	TRBJ1-1	TGCGCCAGCAGCTTGGCAGGGGGCCTGAACACTGAAGCTTTCTTT	CASSLAGGLNTEAFF
13	few	.	TRBV6-1	TRBJ1-4	TGTGCCAGCATGCAATACAGGGAGGAAAAACTGTTTTTT	CASMQYREEKLFF
16	.	.	TRBV10-3	TRBJ2-1	TGTGCCATCAGTGAGCCCGAAGTTGCGGGGCGGAATGAGCAGTTCTTC	CAISEPEVAGRNEQFF
14	few	TRBD1	TRBV2	TRBJ1-3	TGTGCCGGCGGGGACAGGGGCCGGGGAAACACCATATATTTT	CAGGDRGRGNTIYF
14	.	.	TRBV11-1	TRBJ2-1	TGTGCCAGCAGCCCCCGCCGTGTATCGGAAGAGCAGTTCTTC	CASSPRRVSEEQFF
17	.	.	TRBV6-2/TRBV6-3	TRBJ2-3	TGTGCCAGCAGTTACTCGTCCAGGGTGTCTAGCACAGATACGCAGTATTTT	CASSYSSRVSSTDTQYF
16	once	TRBD2	TRBV6-2/TRBV6-3	TRBJ2-1	TGTGCCAGCAGGACTAGCGGGAGCGCAGGTGAGAATGAGCAGTTCTTC	CASRTSGSAGENEQFF
14	few	TRBD1	TRBV6-1	TRBJ2-5	TGTGCCAGCATCAGGATAGGGGGCTCAGAGACCCAGTACTTC	CASIRIGGSETQYF
10	.	TRBD1	TRBV6-2/TRBV6-3	TRBJ2-3	TGTGCCAGCAGTCAGGGGGCGCAGTATTTT	CASSQGAQYF
16	.	TRBD1	TRBV24-1	TRBJ2-5	TGTGCCACCAGTGATCCACAGGGGGCGCATAGGGAGACCCAGTACTTC	CATSDPQGAHRETQYF
13	.	.	TRBV6-1	TRBJ1-6	TGTGCCAGCAGTGAAAGGCATAATTCACCCCTCCACTTT	CASSERHNSPLHF
16	.	.	TRBV10-3	TRBJ1-1	TGTGCCATCAGAGAGGCCGGGGGCGGTAATGGGGCTGAAGCTTTCTTT	CAIREAGGGNGAEAFF
15	.	TRBD2	TRBV27	TRBJ2-5	TGTGCCAGCAGAGCGGGAGGGCCGTCCCGGGAGACCCAGTACTTC	CASRAGGPSRETQYF
15	.	.	TRBV19	TRBJ2-3	TGTGCCAGTAGTATCTCCGGGGCTAGTCCAGATACGCAGTATTTT	CASSISGASPDTQYF
12	.	.	TRBV20-1	TRBJ1-2	TGCAGCGGAGGGTCAGGGGTCCGCGGCTACACCTTC	CSGGSGVRGYTF
15	medium-sized	TRBD1	TRBV5-5	TRBJ1-5	TGTGCCAGCAGCCGGGACAGGGGGACCTGGCAGCCCCAGCATTTT	CASSRDRGTWQPQHF
13	.	TRBD1	TRBV20-1	TRBJ2-7	TGCAGTGCCCTAGGACAGGGGTCATACGAGCAGTACTTC	CSALGQGSYEQYF
15	.	.	TRBV7-2	TRBJ1-2	TGTGCCAGCAGCTTAGGCTCTCGAGCTAACTATGGCTACACCTTC	CASSLGSRANYGYTF
15	.	.	TRBV5-1	TRBJ2-7	TGCGCCAGCAGCGCCTTCGGGGGATCCCTCTACGAGCAGTACTTC	CASSAFGGSLYEQYF
14	.	.	TRBV30	TRBJ2-2	TGTGCTTCCCTGCGCCGCGCGAACACCGGGGAGCTGTTTTTT	CASLRRANTGELFF
14	few	.	TRBV27	TRBJ2-2	TGTGCCAGCAGTTTATACCCCCGGCGGGGGGAGCTGTTTTTT	CASSLYPRRGELFF
15	.	TRBD1	TRBV6-5	TRBJ2-7	TGTGCCAGCAGTTACTTGGGACAGGGAGCCTACGAGCAGTACTTC	CASSYLGQGAYEQYF
15	few	.	TRBV24-1	TRBJ2-3	TGTGCCACCAGTGATTCATTACGCTCTTCCGATACGCAGTATTTT	CATSDSLRSSDTQYF
14	.	.	TRBV20-1	TRBJ1-2	TGCAGTGCTAGTGCGACGGGGGTTTCTTATGGCTACACCTTC	CSASATGVSYGYTF
16	.	TRBD1	TRBV6-1	TRBJ2-7	TGTGCCAGCACCATCATCTCCGCGACAGGGGTATACGAGCAGTACTTC	CASTIISATGVYEQYF
13	.	TRBD1	TRBV12-3/TRBV12-4	TRBJ1-2	TGTGCCAGCAGGGAACAGGGGGGCTATGGCTACACCTTC	CASREQGGYGYTF
16	few	TRBD2	TRBV6-2/TRBV6-3	TRBJ2-5	TGTGCCAGCAGTTACAAGCCGGGGGGGGTCCAAGAGACCCAGTACTTC	CASSYKPGGVQETQYF
15	.	.	TRBV7-2	TRBJ1-3	TGTGCCAGCACTCCTCGGGGAGAAACTGGAAACACCATATATTTT	CASTPRGETGNTIYF
14	.	TRBD1	TRBV5-1	TRBJ2-7	TGCGCCAGCAGAGCCGGGACAGGGGCGGACGAGCAGTACTTC	CASRAGTGADEQYF